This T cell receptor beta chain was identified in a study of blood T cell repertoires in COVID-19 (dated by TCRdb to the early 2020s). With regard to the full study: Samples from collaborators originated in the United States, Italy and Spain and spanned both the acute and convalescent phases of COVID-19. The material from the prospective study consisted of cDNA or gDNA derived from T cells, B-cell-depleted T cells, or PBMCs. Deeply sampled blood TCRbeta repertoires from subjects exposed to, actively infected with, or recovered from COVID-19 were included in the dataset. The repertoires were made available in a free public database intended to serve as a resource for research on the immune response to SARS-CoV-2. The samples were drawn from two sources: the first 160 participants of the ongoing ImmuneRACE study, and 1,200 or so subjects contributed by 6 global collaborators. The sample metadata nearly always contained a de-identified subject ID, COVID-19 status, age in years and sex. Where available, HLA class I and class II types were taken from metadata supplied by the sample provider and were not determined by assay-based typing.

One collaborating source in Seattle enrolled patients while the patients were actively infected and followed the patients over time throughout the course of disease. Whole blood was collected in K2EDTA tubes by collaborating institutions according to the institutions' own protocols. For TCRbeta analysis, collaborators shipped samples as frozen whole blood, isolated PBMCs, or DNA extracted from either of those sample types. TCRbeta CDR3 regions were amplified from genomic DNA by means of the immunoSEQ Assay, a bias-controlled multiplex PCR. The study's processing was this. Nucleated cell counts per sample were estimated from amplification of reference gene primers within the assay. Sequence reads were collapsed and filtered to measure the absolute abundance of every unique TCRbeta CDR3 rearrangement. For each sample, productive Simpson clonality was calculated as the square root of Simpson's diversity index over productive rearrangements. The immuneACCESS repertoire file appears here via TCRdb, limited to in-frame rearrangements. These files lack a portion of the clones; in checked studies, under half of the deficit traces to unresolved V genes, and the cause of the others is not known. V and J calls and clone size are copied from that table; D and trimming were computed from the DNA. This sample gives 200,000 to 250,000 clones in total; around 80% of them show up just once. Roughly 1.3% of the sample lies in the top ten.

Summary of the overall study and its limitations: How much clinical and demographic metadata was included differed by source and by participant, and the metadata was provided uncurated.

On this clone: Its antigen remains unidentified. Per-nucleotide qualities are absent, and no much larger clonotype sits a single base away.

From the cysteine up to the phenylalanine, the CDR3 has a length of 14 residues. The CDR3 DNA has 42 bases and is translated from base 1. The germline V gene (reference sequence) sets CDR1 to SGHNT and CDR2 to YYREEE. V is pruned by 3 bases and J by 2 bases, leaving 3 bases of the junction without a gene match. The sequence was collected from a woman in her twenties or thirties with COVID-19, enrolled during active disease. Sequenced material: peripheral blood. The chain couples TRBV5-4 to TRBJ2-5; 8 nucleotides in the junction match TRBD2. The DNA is TGTGCCAGCAGCTCGTTAGCGGGGCAAGAGACCCAGTACTTC. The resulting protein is CASSSLAGQETQYF. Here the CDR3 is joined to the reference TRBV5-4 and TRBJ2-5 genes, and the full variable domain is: ETGVTQSPTHLIKTRGQQVTLRCSSQSGHNTVSWYQQALGQGPQFIFQYYREEENGRGNFPPRFSGLQFPNYSSELNVNALELDDSALYLCASSSLAGQETQYFGPGTRLLVL.